This TCR beta chain was documented in a study of T cells in tuberculosis. Background on the study: CD1B tetramers identified T cells specific for mycobacterial lipid GMM.

Measured with immunoSEQ multiplex PCR; TCRdb has only the in-frame clones, and not every one. The profile shows tens of thousands of clones, 92% of them singletons. Noted time point: new active TB diagnosis, blood taken before or within 7 days of starting treatment. Tuberculosis was confirmed by positive sputum smear and/or M. tuberculosis culture. The CDR3 runs 14 residues. CDR1 and CDR2 from the germline V gene are SGDLS and YYNGEE. Trimming took 7 bases from V and 9 from J, leaving 19 bases between them. This chain joins TRBV9 and TRBJ2-2; weak D call: TRBD1 (6 bases). Sequencing used PBMCs, obtained at tuberculosis diagnosis. The clonotype was recovered from an adult with tuberculosis. Some clones in this sample may be carry-over from other donors' samples. The CDR3 is CASGQGPRIWELFF. The DNA for the CDR3 is TGTGCCAGCGGTCAGGGGCCCAGAATCTGGGAGCTGTTTTTT.